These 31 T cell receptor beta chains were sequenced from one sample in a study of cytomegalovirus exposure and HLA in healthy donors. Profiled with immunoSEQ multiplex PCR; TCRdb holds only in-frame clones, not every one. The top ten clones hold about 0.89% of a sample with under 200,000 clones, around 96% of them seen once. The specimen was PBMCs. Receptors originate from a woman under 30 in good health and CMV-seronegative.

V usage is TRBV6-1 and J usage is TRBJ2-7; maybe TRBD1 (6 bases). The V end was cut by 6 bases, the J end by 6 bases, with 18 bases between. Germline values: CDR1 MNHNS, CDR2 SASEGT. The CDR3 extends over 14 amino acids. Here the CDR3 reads CASSRTASLAEQYF. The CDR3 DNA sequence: TGTGCCAGCAGCCGGACAGCCTCCCTGGCCGAGCAGTACTTC.

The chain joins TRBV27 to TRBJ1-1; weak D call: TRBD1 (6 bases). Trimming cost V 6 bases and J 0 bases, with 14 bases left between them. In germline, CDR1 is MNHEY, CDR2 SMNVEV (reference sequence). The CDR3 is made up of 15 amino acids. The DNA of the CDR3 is TGTGCCAGCAGACCACAGGGCCCCATGAACACTGAAGCTTTCTTT. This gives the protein CASRPQGPMNTEAFF.

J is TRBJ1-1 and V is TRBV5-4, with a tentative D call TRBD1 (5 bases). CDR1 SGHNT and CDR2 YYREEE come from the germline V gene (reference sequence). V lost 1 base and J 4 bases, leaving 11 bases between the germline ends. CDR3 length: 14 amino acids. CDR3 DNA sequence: TGTGCCAGCAGCTTGATCGGGGGTTCCACTGAAGCTTTCTTT. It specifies CASSLIGGSTEAFF.

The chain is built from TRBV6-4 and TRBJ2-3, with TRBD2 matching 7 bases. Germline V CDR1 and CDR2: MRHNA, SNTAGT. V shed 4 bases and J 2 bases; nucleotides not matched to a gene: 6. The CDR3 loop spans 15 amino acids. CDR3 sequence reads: CASSAQRGNTDTQYF. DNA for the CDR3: TGTGCCAGCAGTGCGCAGCGGGGCAACACAGATACGCAGTATTTT.

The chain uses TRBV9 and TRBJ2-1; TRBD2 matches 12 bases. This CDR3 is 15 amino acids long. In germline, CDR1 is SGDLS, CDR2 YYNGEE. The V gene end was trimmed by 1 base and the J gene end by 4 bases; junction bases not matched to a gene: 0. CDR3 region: CASSVTSGGYNEQFF. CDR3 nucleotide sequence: TGTGCCAGCAGCGTAACTAGCGGGGGGTACAATGAGCAGTTCTTC.

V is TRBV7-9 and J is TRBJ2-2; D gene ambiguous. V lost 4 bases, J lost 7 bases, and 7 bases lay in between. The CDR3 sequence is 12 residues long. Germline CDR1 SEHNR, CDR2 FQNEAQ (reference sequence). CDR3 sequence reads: CASSSPYGELFF. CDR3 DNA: TGTGCCAGCAGCTCACCCTACGGGGAGCTGTTTTTT. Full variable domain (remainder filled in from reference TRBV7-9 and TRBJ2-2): DTGVSQNPRHKITKRGQNVTFRCDPISEHNRLYWYRQTLGQGPEFLTYFQNEAQLEKSRLLSDRFSAERPKGSFSTLEIQRTEQGDSAMYLCASSSPYGELFFGEGSRLTVL.

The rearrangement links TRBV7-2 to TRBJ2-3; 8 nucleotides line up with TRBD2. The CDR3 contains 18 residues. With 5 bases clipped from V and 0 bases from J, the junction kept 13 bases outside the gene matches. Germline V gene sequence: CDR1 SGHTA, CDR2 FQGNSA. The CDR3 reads CASSLPRGTRNSTDTQYF. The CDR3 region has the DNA TGTGCCAGCAGCCTCCCCCGGGGGACTAGAAATAGCACAGATACGCAGTATTTT.

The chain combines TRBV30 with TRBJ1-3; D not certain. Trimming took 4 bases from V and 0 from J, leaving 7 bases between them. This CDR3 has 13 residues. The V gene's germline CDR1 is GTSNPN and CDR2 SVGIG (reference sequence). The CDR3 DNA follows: TGTGCCTGGAAACCGGGCTCTGGAAACACCATATATTTT. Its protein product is CAWKPGSGNTIYF.

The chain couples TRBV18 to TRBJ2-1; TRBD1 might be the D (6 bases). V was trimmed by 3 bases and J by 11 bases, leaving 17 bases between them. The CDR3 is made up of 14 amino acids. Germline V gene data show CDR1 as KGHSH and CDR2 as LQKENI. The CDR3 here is CASSPELGAGKQFF. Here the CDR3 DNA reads TGTGCCAGCTCACCCGAGTTGGGGGCAGGGAAGCAGTTCTTC. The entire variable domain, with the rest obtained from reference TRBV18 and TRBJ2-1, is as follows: NAGVMQNPRHLVRRRGQEARLRCSPMKGHSHVYWYRQLPEEGLKFMVYLQKENIIDESGMPKERFSAEFPKEGPSILRIQQVVRGDSAAYFCASSPELGAGKQFFGPGTRLTVL.

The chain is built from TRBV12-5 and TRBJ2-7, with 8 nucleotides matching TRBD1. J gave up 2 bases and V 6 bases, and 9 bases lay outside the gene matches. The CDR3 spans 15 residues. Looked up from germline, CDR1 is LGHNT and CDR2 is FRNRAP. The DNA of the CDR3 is TGTGCTAGTGGAACTCCGACAGGGGTGGCCTACGAGCAGTACTTC. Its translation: CASGTPTGVAYEQYF.

The chain's CDR3 is CAISGIKQGAVSYTF. CDR3 nucleotides: TGTGCCATCAGCGGTATAAAACAGGGGGCGGTTAGCTACACCTTC. The rearrangement joins TRBV10-3 to TRBJ1-2; 9 nucleotides align to TRBD1. The germline gives CDR1 ENHRY, CDR2 SYGVKD. This CDR3 comprises 15 residues. Trimming at V came to 6 bases and at J to 9 bases, leaving 14 bases not matched to a gene.

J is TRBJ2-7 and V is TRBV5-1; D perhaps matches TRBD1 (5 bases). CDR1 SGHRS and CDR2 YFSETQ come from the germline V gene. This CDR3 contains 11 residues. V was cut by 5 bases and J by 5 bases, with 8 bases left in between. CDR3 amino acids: CASRKGNEQYF. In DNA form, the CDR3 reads TGCGCCAGCAGGAAGGGGAACGAGCAGTACTTC.

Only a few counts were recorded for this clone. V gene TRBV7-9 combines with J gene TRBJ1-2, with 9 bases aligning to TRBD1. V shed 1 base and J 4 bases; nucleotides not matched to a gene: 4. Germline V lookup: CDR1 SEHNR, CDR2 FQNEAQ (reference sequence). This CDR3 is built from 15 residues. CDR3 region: CASSLGTGEGYGYTF. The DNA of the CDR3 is TGTGCCAGCAGCTTAGGGACAGGGGAGGGCTATGGCTACACCTTC.

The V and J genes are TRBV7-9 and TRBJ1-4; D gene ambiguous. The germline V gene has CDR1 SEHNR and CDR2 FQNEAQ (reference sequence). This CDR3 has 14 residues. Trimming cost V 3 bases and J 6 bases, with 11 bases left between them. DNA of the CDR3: TGTGCCAGCAGCTTCGGAGAGGTAGATGAAAAACTGTTTTTT. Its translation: CASSFGEVDEKLFF.

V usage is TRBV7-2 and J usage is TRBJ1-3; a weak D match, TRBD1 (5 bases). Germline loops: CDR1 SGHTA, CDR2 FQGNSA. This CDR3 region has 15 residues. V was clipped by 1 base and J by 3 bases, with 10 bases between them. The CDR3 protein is CASSLGSGFGNTIYF. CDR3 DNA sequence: TGTGCCAGCAGCTTAGGATCAGGGTTTGGAAACACCATATATTTT.

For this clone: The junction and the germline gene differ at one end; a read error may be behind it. CDR3 in DNA: TGTGCCAGCACCTTAGGACAGGGCGAGCAGTACTTC. Translated, it gives CASTLGQGEQYF. This chain joins TRBV7-2 and TRBJ2-7; 8 bases fit TRBD1. Germline V gene data show CDR1 as SGHTA and CDR2 as FQGNSA. The CDR3 loop spans 12 amino acids.

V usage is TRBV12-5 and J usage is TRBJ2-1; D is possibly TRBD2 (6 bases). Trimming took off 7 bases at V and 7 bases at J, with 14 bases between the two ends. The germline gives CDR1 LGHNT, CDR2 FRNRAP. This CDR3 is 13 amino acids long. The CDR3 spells CASDSSRENEQFF. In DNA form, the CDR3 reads TGTGCTAGTGACTCATCCCGGGAGAATGAGCAGTTCTTC.

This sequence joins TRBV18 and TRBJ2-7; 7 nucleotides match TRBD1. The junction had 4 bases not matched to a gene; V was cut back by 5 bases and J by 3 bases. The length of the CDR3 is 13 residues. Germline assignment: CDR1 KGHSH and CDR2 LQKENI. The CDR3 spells CASSDDRVYEQYF. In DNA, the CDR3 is TGTGCCAGCTCAGACGACAGGGTCTACGAGCAGTACTTC.

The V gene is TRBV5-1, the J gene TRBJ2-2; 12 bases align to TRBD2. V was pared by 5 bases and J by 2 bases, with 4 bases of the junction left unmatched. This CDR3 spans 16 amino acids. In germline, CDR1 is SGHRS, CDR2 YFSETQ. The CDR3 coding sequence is TGCGCCAGCAGGGCTAGCGGGGGGGCCAACACCGGGGAGCTGTTTTTT. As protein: CASRASGGANTGELFF.

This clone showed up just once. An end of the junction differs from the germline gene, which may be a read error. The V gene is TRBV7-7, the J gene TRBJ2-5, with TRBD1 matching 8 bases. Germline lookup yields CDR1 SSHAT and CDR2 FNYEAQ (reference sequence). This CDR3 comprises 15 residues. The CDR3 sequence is CASSPPGQALAAQYF. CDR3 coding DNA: TGTGCTAGCAGCCCCCCGGGACAGGCTCTTGCGGCCCAGTACTTC.

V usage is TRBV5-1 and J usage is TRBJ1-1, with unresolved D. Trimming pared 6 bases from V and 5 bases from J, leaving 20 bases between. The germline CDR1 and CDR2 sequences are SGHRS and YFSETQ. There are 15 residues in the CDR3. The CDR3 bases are TGCGCCAGCACTCCGGACCCGGGGTGGTGGACTGAAGCTTTCTTT. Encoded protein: CASTPDPGWWTEAFF.

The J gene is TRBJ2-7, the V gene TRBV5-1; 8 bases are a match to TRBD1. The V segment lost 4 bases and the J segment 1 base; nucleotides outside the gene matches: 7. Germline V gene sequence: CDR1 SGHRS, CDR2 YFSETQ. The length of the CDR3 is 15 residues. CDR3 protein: CASSSSGTGSYEQYF. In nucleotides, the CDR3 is TGCGCCAGCAGCAGCTCCGGGACAGGATCCTACGAGCAGTACTTC.

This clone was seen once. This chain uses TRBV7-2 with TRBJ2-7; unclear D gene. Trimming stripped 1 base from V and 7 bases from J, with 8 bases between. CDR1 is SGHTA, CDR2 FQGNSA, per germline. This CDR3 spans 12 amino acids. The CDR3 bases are TGTGCCAGCAGCTTAGGAGGTACGGAGCAGTACTTC. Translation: CASSLGGTEQYF. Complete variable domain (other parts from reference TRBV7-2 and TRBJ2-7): GAGVSQSPSNKVTEKGKDVELRCDPISGHTALYWYRQSLGQGLEFLIYFQGNSAPDKSGLPSDRFSAERTGGSVSTLTIQRTQQEDSAVYLCASSLGGTEQYFGPGTRLTVT.

The CDR3 DNA follows: TGTGCCAGCTCACCACGTAACAGGGGCTTCCCCGGCTACACCTTC. Translated, it gives CASSPRNRGFPGYTF. The chain couples TRBV18 to TRBJ1-2; TRBD1 matches 7 bases. V trimming: 1 base; J trimming: 8 bases; junction bases outside the gene matches: 10. Germline loops: CDR1 KGHSH, CDR2 LQKENI. This CDR3 comprises 15 residues.

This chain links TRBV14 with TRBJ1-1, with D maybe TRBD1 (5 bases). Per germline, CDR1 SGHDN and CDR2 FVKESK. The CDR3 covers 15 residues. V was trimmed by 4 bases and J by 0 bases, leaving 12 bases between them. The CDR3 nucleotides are TGTGCCAGCAGCCTCCTAACAGGTTTGAACACTGAAGCTTTCTTT. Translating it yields CASSLLTGLNTEAFF. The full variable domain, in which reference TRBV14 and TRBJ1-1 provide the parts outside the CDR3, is EAGVTQFPSHSVIEKGQTVTLRCDPISGHDNLYWYRRVMGKEIKFLLHFVKESKQDESGMPNNRFLAERTGGTYSTLKVQPAELEDSGVYFCASSLLTGLNTEAFFGQGTRLTVV.

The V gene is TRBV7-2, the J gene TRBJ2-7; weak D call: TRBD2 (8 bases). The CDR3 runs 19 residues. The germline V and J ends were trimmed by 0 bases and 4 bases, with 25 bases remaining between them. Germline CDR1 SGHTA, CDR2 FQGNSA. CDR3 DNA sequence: TGTGCCAGCAGCTTAGCTCCACTCGGGAGGGGGCGGATACAGTACGAGCAGTACTTC. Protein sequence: CASSLAPLGRGRIQYEQYF.

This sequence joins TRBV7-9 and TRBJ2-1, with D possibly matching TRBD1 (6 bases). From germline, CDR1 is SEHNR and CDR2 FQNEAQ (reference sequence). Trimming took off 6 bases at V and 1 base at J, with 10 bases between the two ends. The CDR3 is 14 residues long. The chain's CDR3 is CASRATGSYNEQFF. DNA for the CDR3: TGTGCCAGCAGAGCTACAGGGTCCTACAATGAGCAGTTCTTC.

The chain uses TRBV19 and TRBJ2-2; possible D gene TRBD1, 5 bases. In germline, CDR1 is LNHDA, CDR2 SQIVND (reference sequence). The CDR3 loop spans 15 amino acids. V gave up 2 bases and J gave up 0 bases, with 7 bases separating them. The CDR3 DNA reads TGTGCCAGTAGTATATGGACACCGAACACCGGGGAGCTGTTTTTT. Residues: CASSIWTPNTGELFF.

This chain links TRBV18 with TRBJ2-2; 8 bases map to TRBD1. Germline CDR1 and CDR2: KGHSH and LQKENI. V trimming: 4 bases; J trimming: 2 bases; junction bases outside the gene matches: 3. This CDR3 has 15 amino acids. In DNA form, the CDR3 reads TGTGCCAGCTCACTAGGGACAGGAAACACCGGGGAGCTGTTTTTT. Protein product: CASSLGTGNTGELFF. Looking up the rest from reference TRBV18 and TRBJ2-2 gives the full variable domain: NAGVMQNPRHLVRRRGQEARLRCSPMKGHSHVYWYRQLPEEGLKFMVYLQKENIIDESGMPKERFSAEFPKEGPSILRIQQVVRGDSAAYFCASSLGTGNTGELFFGEGSRLTVL.

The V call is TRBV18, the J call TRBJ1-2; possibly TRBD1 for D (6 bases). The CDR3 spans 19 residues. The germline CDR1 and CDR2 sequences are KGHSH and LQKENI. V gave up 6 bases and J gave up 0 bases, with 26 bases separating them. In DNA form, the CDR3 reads TGTGCCAGCTCCTTCATAGCCGGGACACTTGGTGACACTAACTATGGCTACACCTTC. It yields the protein CASSFIAGTLGDTNYGYTF.

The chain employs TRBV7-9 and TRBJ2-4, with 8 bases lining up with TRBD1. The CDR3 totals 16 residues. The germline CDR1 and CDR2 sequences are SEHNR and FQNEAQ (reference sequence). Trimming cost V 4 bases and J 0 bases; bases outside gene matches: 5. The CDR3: CASSSTGGIAKNIQYF. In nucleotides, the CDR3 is TGTGCCAGCAGCTCAACAGGGGGTATAGCCAAAAACATTCAGTACTTC. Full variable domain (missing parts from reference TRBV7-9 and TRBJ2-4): DTGVSQNPRHKITKRGQNVTFRCDPISEHNRLYWYRQTLGQGPEFLTYFQNEAQLEKSRLLSDRFSAERPKGSFSTLEIQRTEQGDSAMYLCASSSTGGIAKNIQYFGAGTRLSVL.